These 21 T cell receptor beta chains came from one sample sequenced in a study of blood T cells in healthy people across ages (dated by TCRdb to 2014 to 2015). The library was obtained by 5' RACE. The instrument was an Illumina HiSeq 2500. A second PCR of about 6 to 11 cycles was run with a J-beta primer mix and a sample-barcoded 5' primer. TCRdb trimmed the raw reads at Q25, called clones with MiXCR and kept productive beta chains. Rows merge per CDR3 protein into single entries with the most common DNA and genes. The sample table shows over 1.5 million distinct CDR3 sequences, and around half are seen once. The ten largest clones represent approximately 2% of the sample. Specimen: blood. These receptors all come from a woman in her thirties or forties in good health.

CDR3 DNA: TGTGCCAGCAGCTCAGGGGACCCCCGGGGAGGCTACACCTTC. As protein: CASSSGDPRGGYTF. The chain employs TRBV2 and TRBJ1-2, with a weak D call TRBD1 (6 bases). V was pared by 6 bases and J by 8 bases, with 19 bases between. Per germline, CDR1 SNHLY and CDR2 FYNNEI. This CDR3 region has 14 residues.

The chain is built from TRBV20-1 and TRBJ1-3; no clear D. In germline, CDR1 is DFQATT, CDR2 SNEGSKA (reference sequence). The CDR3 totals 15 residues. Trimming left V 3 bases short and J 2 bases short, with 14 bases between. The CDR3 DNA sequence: TGCAGTGCTAGCTCAGCATCAACCCCTGGAAACACCATATATTTT. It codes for CSASSASTPGNTIYF.

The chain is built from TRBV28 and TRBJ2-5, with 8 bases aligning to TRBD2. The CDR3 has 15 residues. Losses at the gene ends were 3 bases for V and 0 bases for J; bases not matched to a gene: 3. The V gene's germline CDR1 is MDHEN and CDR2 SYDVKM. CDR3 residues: CASSFPGGDQETQYF. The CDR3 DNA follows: TGTGCCAGCAGTTTTCCGGGGGGGGACCAAGAGACCCAGTACTTC.

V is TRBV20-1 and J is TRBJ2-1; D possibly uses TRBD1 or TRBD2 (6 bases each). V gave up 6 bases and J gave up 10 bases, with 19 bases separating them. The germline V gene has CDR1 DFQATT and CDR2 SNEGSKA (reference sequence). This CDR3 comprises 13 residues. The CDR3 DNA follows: TGCAGTGCGCCGACGGGGGCCAAATACGAGCAGTTCTTC. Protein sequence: CSAPTGAKYEQFF.

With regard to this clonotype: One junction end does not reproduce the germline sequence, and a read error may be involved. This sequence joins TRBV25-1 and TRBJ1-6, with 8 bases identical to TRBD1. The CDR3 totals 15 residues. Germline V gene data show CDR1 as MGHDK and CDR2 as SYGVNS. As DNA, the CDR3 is TGTGCCAGCACCAACCAGGGGGCGGGTAATTCACCCCCCCACTTT. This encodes CASTNQGAGNSPPHF.

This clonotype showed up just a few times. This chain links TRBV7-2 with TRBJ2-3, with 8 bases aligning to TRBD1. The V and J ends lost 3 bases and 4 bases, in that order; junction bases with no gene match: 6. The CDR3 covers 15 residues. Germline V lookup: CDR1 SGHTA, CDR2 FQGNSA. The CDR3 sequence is CASSFVRGRADTQYF. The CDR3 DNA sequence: TGTGCCAGCAGCTTCGTCAGGGGGCGCGCAGATACGCAGTATTTT.

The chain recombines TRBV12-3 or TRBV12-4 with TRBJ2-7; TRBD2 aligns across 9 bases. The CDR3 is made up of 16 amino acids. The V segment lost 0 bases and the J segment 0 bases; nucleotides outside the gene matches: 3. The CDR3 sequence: CASSLASGSSSYEQYF. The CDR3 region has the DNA TGTGCCAGCAGTTTAGCTAGCGGGAGTTCCTCCTACGAGCAGTACTTC.

For the CDR3, the DNA is TGTGCCAGCAGCCTAAGAGACAGGGATCCGAATGAAAAACTGTTTTTT. Its translation: CASSLRDRDPNEKLFF. The chain recombines TRBV4-2 with TRBJ1-4; TRBD1 aligns across 7 bases. J lost 5 bases, V lost 4 bases, and 10 bases had no gene match. The germline CDR1 and CDR2 sequences are LGHNA and YNFKEQ. The CDR3 is made up of 16 amino acids.

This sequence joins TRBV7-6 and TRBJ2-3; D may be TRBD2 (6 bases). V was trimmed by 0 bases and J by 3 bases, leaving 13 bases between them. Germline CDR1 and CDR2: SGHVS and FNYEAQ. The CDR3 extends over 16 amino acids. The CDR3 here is CASSLAEGWVTDTQYF. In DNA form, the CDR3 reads TGTGCCAGCAGCTTAGCGGAGGGCTGGGTAACAGATACGCAGTATTTT.

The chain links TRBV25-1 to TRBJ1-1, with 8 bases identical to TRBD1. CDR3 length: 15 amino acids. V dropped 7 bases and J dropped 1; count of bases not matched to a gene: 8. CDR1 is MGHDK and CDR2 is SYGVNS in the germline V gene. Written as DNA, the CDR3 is TGTGCCAGCAAACCCATGACAGGGGCGAACACTGAAGCTTTCTTT. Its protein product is CASKPMTGANTEAFF.

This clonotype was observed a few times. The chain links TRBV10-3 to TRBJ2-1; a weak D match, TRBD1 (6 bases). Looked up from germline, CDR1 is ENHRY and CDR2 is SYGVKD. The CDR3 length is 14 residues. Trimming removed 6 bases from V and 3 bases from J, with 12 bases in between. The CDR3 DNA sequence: TGTGCCATCAGGGAATCGGGACACTACAATGAGCAGTTCTTC. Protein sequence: CAIRESGHYNEQFF.

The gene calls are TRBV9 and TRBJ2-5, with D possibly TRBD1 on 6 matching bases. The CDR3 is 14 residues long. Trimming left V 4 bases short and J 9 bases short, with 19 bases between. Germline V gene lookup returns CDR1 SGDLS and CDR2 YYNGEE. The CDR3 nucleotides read TGTGCCAGCAGCTACCCAGACAGAGCAGGGGCCCAGTACTTC. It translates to CASSYPDRAGAQYF.

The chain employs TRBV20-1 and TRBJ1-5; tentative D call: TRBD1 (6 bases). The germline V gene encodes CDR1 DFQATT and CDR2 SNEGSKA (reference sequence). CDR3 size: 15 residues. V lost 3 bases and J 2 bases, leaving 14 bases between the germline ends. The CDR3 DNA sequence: TGCAGTGCTAGTGGGGGGGGCGCAGGCAATCAGCCCCAGCATTTT. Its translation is CSASGGGAGNQPQHF.

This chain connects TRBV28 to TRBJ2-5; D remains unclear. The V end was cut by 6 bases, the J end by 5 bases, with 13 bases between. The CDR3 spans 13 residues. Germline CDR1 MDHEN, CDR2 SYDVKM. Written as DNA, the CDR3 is TGTGCCAGCAGACGTTTGCTCGGGGAGACCCAGTACTTC. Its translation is CASRRLLGETQYF.

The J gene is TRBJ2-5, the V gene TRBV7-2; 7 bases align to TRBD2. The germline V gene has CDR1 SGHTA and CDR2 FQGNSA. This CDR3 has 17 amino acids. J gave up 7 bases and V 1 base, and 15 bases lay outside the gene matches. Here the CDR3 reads CASSLENPGLPWGTQYF. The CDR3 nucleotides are TGTGCCAGCAGCTTAGAGAACCCGGGACTACCGTGGGGGACCCAGTACTTC. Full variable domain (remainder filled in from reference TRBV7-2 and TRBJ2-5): GAGVSQSPSNKVTEKGKDVELRCDPISGHTALYWYRQSLGQGLEFLIYFQGNSAPDKSGLPSDRFSAERTGGSVSTLTIQRTQQEDSAVYLCASSLENPGLPWGTQYFGPGTRLLVL.

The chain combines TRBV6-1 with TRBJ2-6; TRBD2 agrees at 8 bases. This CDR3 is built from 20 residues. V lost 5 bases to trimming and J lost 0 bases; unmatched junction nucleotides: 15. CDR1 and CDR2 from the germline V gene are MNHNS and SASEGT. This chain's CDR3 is CASSRFRDSGASSGANVLTF. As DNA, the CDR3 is TGTGCCAGCAGTCGCTTTCGGGATAGCGGGGCGTCCTCTGGGGCCAACGTCCTGACTTTC.

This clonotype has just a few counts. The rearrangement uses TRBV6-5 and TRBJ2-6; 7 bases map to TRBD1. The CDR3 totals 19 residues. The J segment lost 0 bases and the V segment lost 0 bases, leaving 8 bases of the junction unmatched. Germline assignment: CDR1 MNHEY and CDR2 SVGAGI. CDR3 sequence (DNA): TGTGCCAGCAGTTACTCCGGGACAGCAAGAGTCTCTGGGGCCAACGTCCTGACTTTC. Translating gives CASSYSGTARVSGANVLTF.

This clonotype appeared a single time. The CDR3 loop reads CASSPPVTNQETQYF. The CDR3 coding sequence is TGTGCCAGCTCACCACCGGTGACAAACCAAGAGACCCAGTACTTC. J is TRBJ2-5 and V is TRBV18; D remains ambiguous. Germline CDR1 is KGHSH and CDR2 is LQKENI. Deletions cut 0 bases from V and 0 bases from J, with 8 bases between. The CDR3 loop spans 15 amino acids.

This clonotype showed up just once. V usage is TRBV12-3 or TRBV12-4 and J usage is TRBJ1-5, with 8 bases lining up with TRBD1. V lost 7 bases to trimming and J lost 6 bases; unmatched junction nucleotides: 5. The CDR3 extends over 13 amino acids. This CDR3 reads CASMDRVGQPQHF. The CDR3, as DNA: TGTGCCAGCATGGACAGGGTCGGTCAGCCCCAGCATTTT.

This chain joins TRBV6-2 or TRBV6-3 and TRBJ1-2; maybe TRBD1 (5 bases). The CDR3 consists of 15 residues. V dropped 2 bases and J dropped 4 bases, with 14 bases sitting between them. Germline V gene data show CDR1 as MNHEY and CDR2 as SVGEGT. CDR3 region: CASSYGAGSTYGYTF. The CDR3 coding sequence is TGTGCCAGCAGTTACGGGGCAGGGTCCACCTATGGCTACACCTTC.

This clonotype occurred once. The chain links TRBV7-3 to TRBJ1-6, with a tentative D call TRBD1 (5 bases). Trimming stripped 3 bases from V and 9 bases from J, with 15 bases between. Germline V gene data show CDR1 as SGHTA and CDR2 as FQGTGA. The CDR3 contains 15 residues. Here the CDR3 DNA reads TGTGCCAGCAGCTTCGGCAGGGCGCGGAGTTCACCCCTCCACTTT. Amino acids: CASSFGRARSSPLHF.